This T cell receptor beta chain comes out of a study of vaccination effects on CD4 cells after COVID-19. The CDR3 consists of 12 residues. Per the germline V gene, CDR1 is GTSNPN and CDR2 is SVGIG (reference sequence). Trimming left V 4 bases short and J 10 bases short, with 11 bases between. A remark on this clone: The antigen remains undetermined.

Profiled with immunoSEQ multiplex PCR; TCRdb holds only in-frame clones, not every one. The sample lists around 30,000 clones; approximately 60% were seen once. Culture proceeded for nine to eleven days, and CD4+ T cells were then isolated. The clonotype was recovered from a human donor who received a COVID-19 vaccine. The specimen comprised CD4+ T cells from PBMCs cultured without peptide, sampled before COVID-19 vaccination. J is TRBJ1-6 and V is TRBV30; D unresolved. This CDR3 is CAWKNRHSPLHF. As DNA, the CDR3 is TGTGCCTGGAAAAACCGCCACTCACCCCTCCACTTT.